There are a few counts of the clone carrying this TCR beta chain. Antigen specificity is unknown. Unique molecular identifiers (one per individual cDNA molecule) were attached. TCRdb itself ran the 5' RACE reads through MiXCR, one entry per CDR3 protein. The table includes roughly 62,000 distinct CDR3 sequences, more than 7% detected once. These data belong to a study of early T cells in non-severe SARS-CoV-2 infection. On the study more broadly: Chains were not paired, and sequencing was done on bulk RNA from unsorted whole blood. General study points: The matching step, a VDJdb search, favored anti-spike CD8 responses and missed private and CD4 specificities.

CDR3 length: 13 amino acids. V dropped 1 base and J dropped 3 bases, with 6 bases sitting between them. Germline loops: CDR1 SGHAT, CDR2 FQNNGV. Sequencing was done on a sample of whole blood. The chain is built from TRBV11-2 and TRBJ1-1, with D hard to call. The receptor was derived from an adult who was a healthcare worker with PCR-confirmed SARS-CoV-2 infection or an uninfected control (not recorded which). The DNA for the CDR3 is TGTGCCAGCAGCTTAGCCCGTGACACTGAAGCTTTCTTT. Its translation: CASSLARDTEAFF.